This TCR beta chain was recorded in a study of T cell changes during pregnancy in multiple sclerosis. Using immunoSEQ multiplex PCR, the repertoire was profiled, and TCRdb retains in-frame clones only, with some absent. Of 40,000 to 60,000 clones in the sample, roughly 95% were seen once. CDR3 length: 13 amino acids. CDR1 and CDR2 (germline): SGHTA, FQGTGA. V lost 0 bases to trimming and J lost 6 bases, with 8 bases between them. The sequence derives from a female donor with multiple sclerosis, enrolled in a pregnancy study. The sequenced sample was CD4+ T cells from peripheral blood mononuclear cells, obtained in the third trimester of pregnancy. The chain has TRBV7-3 and TRBJ1-1; D is unresolved. The CDR3 sequence: CASSLTGRAEAFF. The CDR3 coding sequence is TGTGCCAGCAGCTTAACTGGGAGGGCTGAAGCTTTCTTT.